Reported below is one TCR beta chain. It has no known antigen specificity. No clone much larger than this one lies a single base away; base qualities are absent. The data were taken from a study of T cell repertoires in aging, cancer and after chemotherapy (dated by TCRdb to about 2019). In terms of the full investigation: The donors fell into six age groups ranging from 30 or younger to 70 or older, and each group had at least three individuals. In the solid tumor group, the paired samples taken before and after chemotherapy came from patients with brain tumors (glioblastoma) who were receiving therapy based on temozolomide. The full dataset contained roughly 9 million TCR reads. The study profiled peripheral blood TCR beta repertoires from healthy donors and cancer patients to examine immunoaging and T cell reconstitution after chemotherapy. Alongside around 98 healthy donors serving as a reference group, the cohort included some 210 cancer patients, of whom about 94 had hematological cancers and some 130 had solid cancers.

V is pared back by 4 bases and J by 1 base, with 12 bases lying between the germline termini. CDR1 is given as DFQATT and CDR2 as SNEGSKA, both from the germline V gene (reference sequence). The CDR3 covers 14 residues, taking in both the cysteine and the phenylalanine. This entry keeps only the CDR3 DNA: 42 bases, framed from base 1. Using a mixed TRB-A/B primer pool, multiplex touch-down PCR amplified rearranged TRB sequences covering the V, D and J segments. Illumina adapters and sample indices were attached to the amplicons in two consecutive PCR reactions using Phusion HS II polymerase. Amplicons were gel-purified with the NucleoSpin Gel and PCR Clean-up kit, then checked with Qubit and an Agilent 2100 Bioanalyzer. Libraries were sequenced on an Illumina MiSeq using 600-cycle, single-indexed, paired-end runs. Concerning the study's data processing: MiXCR versions 2.12 and 3.0.5 were used to process the TRB sequences. A clone was defined as each unique CDR3 nucleotide sequence, and only productive sequences supported by at least two reads were kept. Shannon diversity, evenness, clonality (one minus evenness), and alpha-parameterized diversity profiles from alpha 0 to 5 were included as repertoire metrics. The IGoR algorithm was used to calculate generation probabilities of clones in the paired pre- and post-chemotherapy samples. TCRdb ran its own pipeline on the public reads, namely fastp trimming at Q25 and MiXCR clone calling, and kept in-frame beta chains. CDR3 protein duplicates are merged, each entry listing the most common genes and DNA. TCRdb's processing, not the authors', yielded these V and J calls. This sample lists 3,500 to 5,500 distinct CDR3 sequences; less than 75% were detected once. The ten largest clones add up to 7.9% of the sample.

Instead of sorted cells or RNA, genomic DNA extracted from peripheral blood served as the source for amplifying TCR beta rearrangements. General study outcomes and caveats: According to the authors, the repertoire data do not permit conclusions about immunological memory after chemotherapy. In both cancer cohorts, the median generation probability rose over the chemotherapy interval, which suggests that the repertoire was reconstituted through rebound thymic output. Untreated patients with hematological or solid cancers showed significantly lower blood TCR diversity and higher clonality than age-matched healthy donors. In healthy donors, the drop in TCR diversity with age came mainly from a loss of richness, whereas in cancer patients a loss of evenness also played a part.

This chain joins TRBV20-1 to TRBJ2-3; perhaps TRBD1 is the D gene, with 6 bases matching. Input material: blood. This clonotype originated in a human donor with a solid tumor. In nucleotides, the sequence is TGCAGTGCTACCACAGGGTCGGGCACAGATACGCAGTATTTT. It translates as CSATTGSGTDTQYF.